The T cell receptor (beta chain) under discussion was sequenced for a study of patients and donors after allogeneic stem cell transplantation. TCRdb re-called the RT-PCR reads with MiXCR, one entry per CDR3 protein. The top ten clones hold 11% of a sample with around 240,000 distinct CDR3 sequences, 13% to 15% of them seen once. In germline, CDR1 is SGDLS, CDR2 YYNGEE. The length of the CDR3 is 14 residues. The V end lost 2 bases, the J end lost 3 bases, and 11 bases lay between the germline ends. This clonotype was observed at least ten times. The specimen sequenced was blood, either unsorted or a sorted T cell fraction (not recorded which). This clonotype originated in a human donor who was either an allogeneic HSCT recipient or a stem cell or donor lymphocyte infusion donor (not recorded which). It is not recorded whose cells these are; they may come from a transplant donor. The J gene is TRBJ1-1, the V gene TRBV9; D uncertain. DNA of the CDR3: TGTGCCAGCAGCGTCAGCCTCTTCGACACTGAAGCTTTCTTT. Protein sequence: CASSVSLFDTEAFF.